These T cell receptor beta chains were read from a single sample in a study of blood T cell repertoires in COVID-19. Assay used: immunoSEQ multiplex PCR; TCRdb lists only in-frame clones, some missing. This table holds under 150,000 clones, just under 90% found once. The sequenced sample consisted of peripheral blood. These receptors were obtained from a woman in her thirties or forties with acute or convalescent COVID-19. The CDR3 runs from the conserved cysteine through the conserved F or W. The D gene is left open where the match is weak. Part of the rows lack a size; the others show once, few, many or a class for expanded clones.

clone_size	j_call	d_call	v_call	cdr3_aa	cdr3_nt
NA	TRBJ2-1	NA	TRBV19	CASSIAGSSYNEQFF	TGTGCCAGTAGTATAGCTGGCAGCTCCTACAATGAGCAGTTCTTC
NA	TRBJ2-3	TRBD2	TRBV24-1	CATSDWGGSTDTQYF	TGTGCCACCAGTGATTGGGGGGGAAGCACAGATACGCAGTATTTT
NA	TRBJ1-1	NA	TRBV28	CASGMGGAGTEAFF	TGTGCCAGCGGGATGGGGGGAGCGGGCACTGAAGCTTTCTTT
once	TRBJ2-3	TRBD2	TRBV2	CASSEEGTGGHPQYF	TGTGCCAGCAGTGAGGAGGGAACGGGGGGGCACCCGCAGTATTTT
NA	TRBJ1-3	NA	TRBV4-3	CASSQDPGAGNTIYF	TGCGCCAGCAGCCAAGATCCCGGGGCTGGAAACACCATATATTTT
once	TRBJ2-7	TRBD2	TRBV2	CASGAGDTYEQYF	TGTGCCAGCGGAGCGGGGGATACCTACGAGCAGTACTTC
NA	TRBJ2-4	TRBD2	TRBV27	CASRRGAGVENIQYF	TGTGCCAGCAGGCGCGGGGCGGGAGTGGAAAACATTCAGTACTTC
NA	TRBJ2-6	NA	TRBV19	CASTNEVTSGANVLTF	TGTGCCAGTACTAATGAGGTTACCTCTGGGGCCAACGTCCTGACTTTC
NA	TRBJ2-7	NA	TRBV5-1	CASSLPGSQSYEQYF	TGCGCCAGCAGCTTACCGGGATCTCAATCCTACGAGCAGTACTTC
NA	TRBJ1-2	NA	TRBV3-1/TRBV3-2	CASSQGAAANYGYTF	TGTGCCAGCAGCCAAGGGGCAGCCGCTAACTATGGCTACACCTTC
NA	TRBJ1-5	TRBD1	TRBV5-5	CASSLGAQGASNQPQHF	TGTGCCAGCAGCTTGGGGGCACAGGGGGCTAGCAATCAGCCCCAGCATTTT
NA	TRBJ2-1	TRBD2	TRBV5-4	CASSLDSGSSNEQFF	TGTGCCAGCAGCTTAGACAGCGGGAGTTCCAATGAGCAGTTCTTC
NA	TRBJ2-3	TRBD2	TRBV9	CASSVDVRGADTQYF	TGTGCCAGCAGCGTAGATGTGCGGGGGGCAGATACGCAGTATTTT
once	TRBJ2-3	TRBD1	TRBV5-1	CASSSTITGGLVDTQYF	TGCGCCAGCAGCAGTACTATAACAGGGGGCTTGGTAGATACGCAGTATTTT
NA	TRBJ1-5	TRBD1	TRBV9	CASSATGGVGQPQHF	TGTGCCAGCAGCGCGACAGGGGGCGTTGGTCAGCCCCAGCATTTT
NA	TRBJ2-1	TRBD2	TRBV9	CASSATSGGTYYNEQFF	TGTGCCAGCAGCGCGACTAGCGGGGGAACATACTACAATGAGCAGTTCTTC
NA	TRBJ1-2	NA	TRBV18	CASSPFRDNYGYTF	TGTGCCAGCTCACCCTTCCGGGATAACTATGGCTACACCTTC
NA	TRBJ2-3	NA	TRBV18	CASSPPTGTSTDTQYF	TGTGCCAGCTCACCACCGACAGGTACTAGCACAGATACGCAGTATTTT
few	TRBJ2-2	TRBD1	TRBV5-4	CASSTWDRGPTGELFF	TGTGCCAGCAGCACCTGGGACAGGGGCCCTACCGGGGAGCTGTTTTTT
NA	TRBJ2-2	TRBD2	TRBV5-1	CASRIAGGTGELFF	TGCGCCAGCAGGATAGCGGGAGGGACCGGGGAGCTGTTTTTT
few	TRBJ1-2	TRBD1	TRBV14	CASSPPTGGIGGYTF	TGTGCCAGCAGCCCACCTACAGGGGGCATAGGGGGCTACACCTTC
NA	TRBJ2-7	TRBD2	TRBV7-6	CASSDLEKRDSYEQYF	TGTGCCAGCAGCGACCTGGAGAAGCGGGACTCCTACGAGCAGTACTTC
NA	TRBJ2-7	TRBD2	TRBV28	CASSLAGDSYEQYF	TGTGCCAGCAGTCTAGCGGGGGACTCCTACGAGCAGTACTTC
NA	TRBJ1-5	NA	TRBV7-8	CASSHEVERSNQPQHF	TGTGCCAGCAGCCATGAGGTGGAAAGAAGCAATCAGCCCCAGCATTTT
NA	TRBJ2-2	NA	TRBV9	CASSLLHGELFF	TGTGCCAGCAGCTTACTTCACGGGGAGCTGTTTTTT
NA	TRBJ2-2	TRBD2	TRBV4-3	CASSQDFGGARELFF	TGCGCCAGCAGCCAAGATTTCGGGGGGGCCAGGGAGCTGTTTTTT
NA	TRBJ2-3	TRBD2	TRBV30	CAWSWTSGTDTQYF	TGTGCCTGGAGTTGGACTAGCGGGACAGATACGCAGTATTTT
NA	TRBJ1-1	TRBD1	TRBV29-1	CSASDRKDTEAFF	TGCAGCGCCTCGGACAGGAAGGACACTGAAGCTTTCTTT
NA	TRBJ2-1	NA	TRBV7-7	CASSHGTSPYNEQFF	TGTGCCAGCAGCCACGGGACTTCCCCCTACAATGAGCAGTTCTTC
NA	TRBJ1-5	NA	TRBV2	CASSEERGLGQPQHF	TGTGCCAGCAGTGAAGAACGGGGTTTAGGCCAGCCCCAGCATTTT
NA	TRBJ2-2	NA	TRBV9	CASSTQNTGELFF	TGTGCCAGCAGCACTCAAAACACCGGGGAGCTGTTTTTT
NA	TRBJ2-3	TRBD2	TRBV5-1	CASSDGTRGGGSTDTQYF	TGCGCCAGCAGTGATGGGACTAGAGGAGGGGGTAGCACAGATACGCAGTATTTT
NA	TRBJ1-2	NA	TRBV5-8	CASSFSDNYGYTF	TGTGCCAGCAGCTTTTCAGATAACTATGGCTACACCTTC
NA	TRBJ2-1	NA	TRBV7-9	CASSLVADMYNEQFF	TGTGCCAGCAGCTTAGTCGCGGACATGTATAATGAGCAGTTCTTC
NA	TRBJ2-7	TRBD1	TRBV5-1	CASSAGTGGPYEQYF	TGCGCCAGCAGCGCCGGGACAGGGGGCCCCTACGAGCAGTACTTC
NA	TRBJ1-5	NA	TRBV2	CASSVRRVDSNQPQHF	TGTGCCAGCAGTGTGAGGAGGGTAGATAGCAATCAGCCCCAGCATTTT
once	TRBJ1-2	TRBD1	TRBV10-3	CAIRRTGGGYGYTF	TGTGCCATCAGGAGGACAGGGGGCGGGTATGGCTACACCTTC
NA	TRBJ1-5	NA	TRBV6-5	CASLRGGQPQHF	TGTGCCAGCCTCAGGGGCGGTCAGCCCCAGCATTTT
NA	TRBJ1-6	NA	TRBV6-2/TRBV6-3	CASSWAGTNSPLHF	TGTGCCAGCAGTTGGGCAGGGACAAATTCACCCCTCCACTTT
once	TRBJ1-2	NA	TRBV7-9	CASSLGPQQGNYGYTF	TGTGCCAGCAGCTTAGGGCCCCAACAGGGCAACTATGGCTACACCTTC
NA	TRBJ1-5	NA	TRBV2	CASSESRQPYSNQPQHF	TGTGCCAGCAGTGAAAGTAGACAGCCATATAGCAATCAGCCCCAGCATTTT
NA	TRBJ2-5	TRBD1	TRBV7-9	CASSLIDRGQETQYF	TGTGCCAGCAGCCTGATCGACAGGGGACAAGAGACCCAGTACTTC
NA	TRBJ2-3	TRBD1	TRBV9	CASSVGQDTDTQYF	TGTGCCAGCAGCGTGGGACAGGACACAGATACGCAGTATTTT
NA	TRBJ2-3	NA	TRBV27	CASSSGVDTQYF	TGTGCCAGCAGCTCAGGGGTAGATACGCAGTATTTT
NA	TRBJ1-1	TRBD1	TRBV15	CATRAGQGLGSTEAFF	TGTGCCACCAGGGCCGGACAGGGGCTTGGGAGCACTGAAGCTTTCTTT
once	TRBJ1-1	TRBD1	TRBV27	CASSLSQGALNTEAFF	TGTGCCAGCAGTTTATCGCAGGGGGCCTTGAACACTGAAGCTTTCTTT
NA	TRBJ2-3	TRBD2	TRBV18	CASSPTSGGALDTQYF	TGTGCCAGCTCCCCGACTAGCGGGGGGGCGTTGGATACGCAGTATTTT
NA	TRBJ1-1	NA	TRBV10-3	CAISTLGGLSTEAFF	TGTGCCATCAGTACCCTGGGAGGATTGAGCACTGAAGCTTTCTTT
NA	TRBJ1-1	TRBD1	TRBV7-9	CASSLTGGTEAFF	TGTGCCAGCAGCCTAACAGGGGGAACTGAAGCTTTCTTT
NA	TRBJ2-2	TRBD2	TRBV2	CASAGRGGPRELFF	TGTGCCAGCGCGGGGCGGGGGGGCCCGAGGGAGCTGTTTTTT
NA	TRBJ2-2	TRBD2	TRBV5-1	CASSPRTSGKTGELFF	TGCGCCAGCAGCCCGAGGACTAGCGGGAAAACCGGGGAGCTGTTTTTT
NA	TRBJ2-7	TRBD1	TRBV3-1/TRBV3-2	CASSHDRVREQYF	TGTGCCAGCAGCCATGACAGGGTTCGCGAGCAGTACTTC
NA	TRBJ1-1	NA	TRBV10-1	CASRAENTEAFF	TGCGCCAGCAGGGCCGAGAACACTGAAGCTTTCTTT
NA	TRBJ2-7	TRBD2	TRBV7-2	CASSLGRGATYEQYF	TGTGCCAGCAGCCTAGGGCGGGGGGCCACCTACGAGCAGTACTTC
NA	TRBJ1-2	TRBD1	TRBV3-1/TRBV3-2	CASSQDWDRANYGYTF	TGTGCCAGCAGCCAAGACTGGGACAGGGCAAACTATGGCTACACCTTC